The clone carrying this TCR beta chain was seen repeatedly, ten times or more. Its antigen remains unidentified. Compared with germline, one end of the junction differs, possibly owing to a read error. The CDR3 is made up of 15 amino acids. Germline loops: CDR1 SGHTA, CDR2 FQGTGA. This sample stems from a study of T cell repertoires in cytomegalovirus infection. The wider study: CMV infection together with matching HLA type was indicated by public TCR beta signatures. Study observations and caveats: CMV-specific TCR beta clonotypes restricted by HLA-C dominated the ex vivo response.

TCRdb recomputed calls from the reads with MiXCR, one row per CDR3 protein. In the table there are approximately 500,000 distinct CDR3 sequences, more than 15% of which are singletons. The chain joins TRBV7-3 to TRBJ2-1, with TRBD2 identical over 10 bases. The origin of this receptor is a human donor in good health (CMV status not recorded). Some clones in this sample may be carry-over from other donors' samples. The sequencing input was CD8+ T cells from PBMCs. The CDR3 nucleotides are TGTGCCAGCAGCCTAACTAGCGGGATAGTAAATGAGCAGTTCTTC. Its translation is CASSLTSGIVNEQFF.